This is a list of T cell receptor beta chains from one sample in a study of T cell responses to AZD1222 COVID-19 vaccine. This table comes from immunoSEQ multiplex PCR, and its TCRdb copy is limited to in-frame clones, with some not included. In the table there are 120,000 to 150,000 clones, more than 75% of which are singletons. The sample consisted of peripheral blood, taken 28 days after the second AZD1222 dose. All receptors derive from an adult who received the AZD1222 COVID-19 vaccine. Each CDR3 is given with its conserved first and last residue. The D gene is left open where the match is weak. Expanded clones are given a class, and other clones once, few, many or no size at all.

clone_size	d_call	j_call	v_call	cdr3_nt	cdr3_aa
-	TRBD2	TRBJ2-1	TRBV6-1	TGTGCCAGCAGTGAAGCAGCTAGCGGGAACAATGAGCAGTTCTTC	CASSEAASGNNEQFF
-	TRBD1	TRBJ2-2	TRBV7-2	TGTGCCAGCAGCTCGGGACAGGGGGGGACCGGGGAGCTGTTTTTT	CASSSGQGGTGELFF
once	-	TRBJ2-7	TRBV11-2	TGTGCCAGCAGCTTAGGGTCTTTGGACGAGCAGTACTTC	CASSLGSLDEQYF
-	-	TRBJ2-7	TRBV25-1	TGTGCCAGCAGTGAATCCGGGACGGCCTACGAGCAGTACTTC	CASSESGTAYEQYF
-	-	TRBJ1-3	TRBV4-1	TGCGCCAGCAGCTCCCCTGGCTACACCATATATTTT	CASSSPGYTIYF
-	-	TRBJ1-1	TRBV30	TGTGCCTGGAGTGTTTGGGGTTCGTCATCGGGGGCTTTCTTT	CAWSVWGSSSGAFF
-	-	TRBJ1-1	TRBV29-1	TGCAGCGTAGGCCCGGGACGGTTGAACACTGAAGCTTTCTTT	CSVGPGRLNTEAFF
few	TRBD1	TRBJ2-7	TRBV28	TGTGCCAGCCGGGACAGGGGGGGCCACGAGCAGTACTTC	CASRDRGGHEQYF
-	TRBD1	TRBJ2-5	TRBV29-1	TGCAGCGTTGGACAGGGGGAGACCCAGTACTTC	CSVGQGETQYF
-	-	TRBJ1-2	TRBV5-1	TGCGCCAGCAGCGTCTTCAGCGCTAACTATGGCTACACCTTC	CASSVFSANYGYTF
-	TRBD1	TRBJ2-7	TRBV5-1	TGCGCCAGCAGCGCATACCGGGACAGGAGCTCCTACGAGCAGTACTTC	CASSAYRDRSSYEQYF
-	-	TRBJ2-1	TRBV9	TGTGCCAGCAGCGTCCACCTGGGGGCGGATGAGCAGTTCTTC	CASSVHLGADEQFF
-	-	TRBJ2-3	TRBV4-2	TGTGCCAGCAGCCCCCGACTAGACACAGATACGCAGTATTTT	CASSPRLDTDTQYF
-	-	TRBJ1-6	TRBV2	TGTGCCAGCAGGATACAGGAGTCCAATTCACCCCTCCACTTT	CASRIQESNSPLHF
-	TRBD2	TRBJ2-3	TRBV9	TGTGCCAGCACACGACTAGCGGGAGCCGCAGATACGCAGTATTTT	CASTRLAGAADTQYF
-	-	TRBJ2-1	TRBV10-3	TGTGCCATCAGTGGAGACAGCCTAGCGTCCTACAATGAGCAGTTCTTC	CAISGDSLASYNEQFF
-	-	TRBJ1-1	TRBV2	TGTGCCAGCAATTGCTCCTGCCCTGAAGCTTTCTTT	CASNCSCPEAFF
-	TRBD1	TRBJ2-7	TRBV18	TGTGCCAGCTCACCTGAGAGGACAGGGGGTCGTCTAGGCTCCTACGAGCAGTACTTC	CASSPERTGGRLGSYEQYF
-	TRBD2	TRBJ2-3	TRBV27	TGTGCCAGCAGTTTGGCGGTCGGGGGGGCTGCAGATACGCAGTATTTT	CASSLAVGGAADTQYF
-	TRBD2	TRBJ2-3	TRBV3-1/TRBV3-2	TGTGCCAGCAGCCCCTGGCGGGGGGAGGCGACAGATACGCAGTATTTT	CASSPWRGEATDTQYF
-	TRBD1	TRBJ2-3	TRBV5-4	TGTGCCAGCAGCTTTGGACAGGTCACAGATACGCAGTATTTT	CASSFGQVTDTQYF
-	-	TRBJ1-5	TRBV24-1	TGTGCCACCAGTGACCCTCGGACTGGGCTCAATCAGCCCCAGCATTTT	CATSDPRTGLNQPQHF
-	TRBD1	TRBJ1-2	TRBV5-1	TGCGCCAGCAGTATCGTAACAGGGGGCACTAACTATGGCTACACCTTC	CASSIVTGGTNYGYTF
-	-	TRBJ1-4	TRBV5-1	TGCGCCAGCAGCTCGACACAGGTGAATGAAAAACTGTTTTTT	CASSSTQVNEKLFF
-	-	TRBJ2-1	TRBV9	TGTGCCAGCAGCTCCAGAGGCCTGGGGGGCAATGAGCAGTTCTTC	CASSSRGLGGNEQFF